These 19 T cell receptor beta chains share one sample of origin, sequenced in a study of blood T cell repertoires in COVID-19. TCRdb keeps only in-frame clones here, not all; method: immunoSEQ multiplex PCR. The sample has 200,000 to 300,000 clones; approximately 86% are singletons. Material: peripheral blood. The source of these receptors is a woman aged 55-69 years with active or convalescent COVID-19.

The rearrangement uses TRBV7-9 and TRBJ2-7, with a weak D call TRBD2 (5 bases). The CDR3 covers 12 residues. Germline V gives CDR1 SEHNR, CDR2 FQNEAQ (reference sequence). Deletions cut 3 bases from V and 8 bases from J, with 11 bases between. Here the CDR3 reads CASSLDSFQQYV. CDR3 coding DNA: TGTGCCAGCAGCTTGGACTCCTTCCAGCAGTACGTC.

The J gene is TRBJ2-2, the V gene TRBV11-2; 8 nucleotides match TRBD1. The CDR3 is 15 amino acids. Germline assignment: CDR1 SGHAT and CDR2 FQNNGV. V trimming: 5 bases; J trimming: 2 bases; junction bases outside the gene matches: 4. CDR3 sequence reads: CASSHGQGNTGELFF. In DNA form, the CDR3 reads TGTGCCAGCAGCCATGGACAGGGTAACACCGGGGAGCTGTTTTTT.

The chain carries TRBV2 and TRBJ2-5, with D unclear. CDR3 length: 12 amino acids. V was cut by 6 bases and J by 5 bases, with 10 bases left in between. Germline V gene lookup returns CDR1 SNHLY and CDR2 FYNNEI. Here the CDR3 DNA reads TGTGCCAGCAGAGTCGAGTCGGAGACCCAGTACTTC. This sequence encodes CASRVESETQYF.

This rearrangement joins TRBV2 to TRBJ1-2; TRBD1 agrees at 8 bases. Germline-derived CDR1 and CDR2 are SNHLY and FYNNEI. V shed 5 bases and J 4 bases; nucleotides not matched to a gene: 6. The CDR3 is made up of 14 amino acids. Written as DNA, the CDR3 is TGTGCCAGCAGTTTGGACAGGGACTCCTATGGCTACACCTTC. Translated: CASSLDRDSYGYTF.

This clone was found a few times. This chain uses TRBV30 with TRBJ2-7; a possible D gene is TRBD2 (6 bases). V lost 4 bases and J lost 1, with 14 bases in between. The CDR3 contains 14 residues. Germline V lookup: CDR1 GTSNPN, CDR2 SVGIG (reference sequence). The CDR3 protein is CAWNPQLASYEQYF. Here the CDR3 DNA reads TGTGCCTGGAATCCTCAGCTAGCGTCCTACGAGCAGTACTTC.

The rearrangement links TRBV18 to TRBJ2-3; no reliable D call. The V and J ends lost 4 bases and 0 bases respectively, with 11 bases between them. Germline CDR1 reads KGHSH; CDR2 reads LQKENI. The CDR3 covers 15 residues. DNA for the CDR3: TGTGCCAGCTCACGAGGAGTACCCAGCACAGATACGCAGTATTTT. Amino acid sequence: CASSRGVPSTDTQYF.

This chain connects TRBV6-1 to TRBJ1-5; no clear D gene. Per the germline V gene, CDR1 is MNHNS and CDR2 is SASEGT. The CDR3 contains 13 residues. Trimming took off 3 bases at V and 5 bases at J, with 8 bases between the two ends. The CDR3 DNA sequence: TGTGCCAGCAGTGAGACGAGGTATCAGCCCCAGCATTTT. Encoded protein: CASSETRYQPQHF.

The chain couples TRBV5-4 to TRBJ2-1, with 7 bases aligning to TRBD2. CDR1 SGHNT and CDR2 YYREEE come from the germline V gene (reference sequence). The trim removed 5 bases at V and 0 bases at J, leaving 5 bases unmatched. This CDR3 has 15 residues. CDR3: CASRRGVSSYNEQFF. CDR3 in DNA: TGTGCCAGCAGACGGGGGGTGTCCTCCTACAATGAGCAGTTCTTC.

This clone was observed once. This sequence joins TRBV28 and TRBJ1-3, with 9 bases matching TRBD1. The CDR3 totals 14 residues. Trimming at V came to 7 bases and at J to 2 bases, leaving 3 bases not matched to a gene. The germline V gene encodes CDR1 MDHEN and CDR2 SYDVKM. The CDR3 DNA reads as TGTGCCAGCATTCGGACAGGGGCTGGAAACACCATATATTTT. Translation: CASIRTGAGNTIYF. Variable domain in full (rest from reference TRBV28 and TRBJ1-3): DVKVTQSSRYLVKRTGEKVFLECVQDMDHENMFWYRQDPGLGLRLIYFSYDVKMKEKGDIPEGYSVSREKKERFSLILESASTNQTSMYLCASIRTGAGNTIYFGEGSWLTVV.

V usage is TRBV6-5 and J usage is TRBJ1-1; 8 bases agree with TRBD1. Trimming took 5 bases from V and 6 from J; bases not matched to a gene: 11. The germline V gene encodes CDR1 MNHEY and CDR2 SVGAGI. This CDR3 is built from 15 residues. The CDR3 reads CASSQKGRGRPEAFF. For the CDR3, the DNA is TGTGCCAGCAGTCAAAAGGGCAGGGGGCGGCCTGAAGCTTTCTTT.

The chain links TRBV12-3 or TRBV12-4 to TRBJ1-1, with 10 bases fitting TRBD1. V lost 6 bases to trimming and J lost 5 bases; unmatched junction nucleotides: 3. The CDR3 is 13 amino acids. CDR3 nucleotide sequence: TGTGCCAGCAGACGGACAGGGGGTACTGAAGCTTTCTTT. Encoded protein: CASRRTGGTEAFF.

The chain is built from TRBV14 and TRBJ2-1; 12 bases align to TRBD2. The CDR3 is 19 amino acids. The junction had 11 bases not matched to a gene; V was cut back by 3 bases and J by 2 bases. Germline CDR1 SGHDN, CDR2 FVKESK. The CDR3 DNA sequence: TGTGCCAGCAGCCACGGACTAGCGGGAACGTTTGATGCCTACAATGAGCAGTTCTTC. As protein: CASSHGLAGTFDAYNEQFF.

V gene TRBV29-1 combines with J gene TRBJ1-1, with TRBD1 identical over 7 bases. Germline CDR1 reads SQVTM; CDR2 reads ANQGSEA. CDR3 length equals 12 residues. With V trimmed by 6 bases and J by 1 base, 2 bases remained unmatched. CDR3 residues: CSVGQRNTEAFF. DNA for the CDR3: TGCAGCGTGGGACAGAGGAACACTGAAGCTTTCTTT.

The V call is TRBV7-2, the J call TRBJ2-5, with 10 bases that match TRBD2. The length of the CDR3 is 15 residues. The V gene's germline CDR1 is SGHTA and CDR2 FQGNSA. The V gene end was trimmed by 4 bases and the J gene end by 2 bases; junction bases not matched to a gene: 4. CDR3 DNA: TGTGCCAGCAGCTCGACTAGCGGGTCACAAGAGACCCAGTACTTC. The encoded protein is CASSSTSGSQETQYF.

J is TRBJ1-5 and V is TRBV6-5, with 7 bases that match TRBD1. This CDR3 comprises 15 residues. Germline loops: CDR1 MNHEY, CDR2 SVGAGI. With V trimmed by 7 bases and J by 6 bases, 12 bases remained unmatched. In DNA, the CDR3 is TGTGCCAGCACCCGAGGGGGCCTCCTAATTCAGCCCCAGCATTTT. Protein: CASTRGGLLIQPQHF.

V usage is TRBV9 and J usage is TRBJ2-1; 8 nucleotides align to TRBD2. Germline values: CDR1 SGDLS, CDR2 YYNGEE. The J segment lost 2 bases and the V segment lost 4 bases, leaving 5 bases of the junction unmatched. This CDR3 spans 15 amino acids. CDR3 protein: CASSKLAAPYNEQFF. As DNA, the CDR3 is TGTGCCAGCAGCAAACTAGCGGCCCCCTACAATGAGCAGTTCTTC.

Relative to its sample, this clone is medium-sized. The chain employs TRBV15 and TRBJ2-1; no definite D call. This CDR3 comprises 15 residues. Germline V gene data show CDR1 as LNHNV and CDR2 as YYDKDF (reference sequence). Deletions cut 0 bases from V and 9 bases from J, with 15 bases between. The CDR3 nucleotides are TGTGCCACCAGCAGAGATGATGACTGTGGTGGTGAGCAGTTCTTC. It encodes CATSRDDDCGGEQFF. Drawing the rest from reference TRBV15 and TRBJ2-1, the complete variable domain is DAMVIQNPRYQVTQFGKPVTLSCSQTLNHNVMYWYQQKSSQAPKLLFHYYDKDFNNEADTPDNFQSRRPNTSFCFLDIRSPGLGDTAMYLCATSRDDDCGGEQFFGPGTRLTVL.

V is TRBV15 and J is TRBJ2-1, with D possibly being TRBD2 (5 bases). Germline assignment: CDR1 LNHNV and CDR2 YYDKDF (reference sequence). The CDR3 totals 15 residues. The V end was cut by 0 bases, the J end by 5 bases, with 11 bases between. The CDR3 bases are TGTGCCACCAGCAGAGAGGGCGGACTCAACAATGAGCAGTTCTTC. This encodes CATSREGGLNNEQFF.

The chain is built from TRBV6-2 or TRBV6-3 and TRBJ2-7; TRBD2 might be the D (5 bases). With 2 bases removed from V and 3 bases from J, the gap between germline ends came to 11 bases. Germline assignment: CDR1 MNHEY and CDR2 SVGEGT. The CDR3 has 14 residues. CDR3 in DNA: TGTGCCAGCAGTTACATCCCCGGGGTCTACGAGCAGTACGTC. Translated: CASSYIPGVYEQYV.